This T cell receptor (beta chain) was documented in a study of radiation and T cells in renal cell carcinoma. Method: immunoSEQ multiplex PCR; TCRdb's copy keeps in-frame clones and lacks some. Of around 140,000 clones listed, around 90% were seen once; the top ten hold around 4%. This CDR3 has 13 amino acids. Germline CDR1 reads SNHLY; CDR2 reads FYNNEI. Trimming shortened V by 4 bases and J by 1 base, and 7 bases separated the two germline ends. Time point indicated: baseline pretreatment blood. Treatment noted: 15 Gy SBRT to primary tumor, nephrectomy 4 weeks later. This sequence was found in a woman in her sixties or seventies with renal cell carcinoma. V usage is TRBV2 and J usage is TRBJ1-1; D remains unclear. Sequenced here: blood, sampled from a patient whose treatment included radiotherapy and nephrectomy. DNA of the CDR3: TGTGCCAGCAGTGCCGGACGGAACACTGAAGCTTTCTTT. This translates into CASSAGRNTEAFF. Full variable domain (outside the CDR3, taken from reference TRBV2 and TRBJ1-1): EPEVTQTPSHQVTQMGQEVILRCVPISNHLYFYWYRQILGQKVEFLVSFYNNEISEKSEIFDDQFSVERPDGSNFTLKIRSTKLEDSAMYFCASSAGRNTEAFFGQGTRLTVV.